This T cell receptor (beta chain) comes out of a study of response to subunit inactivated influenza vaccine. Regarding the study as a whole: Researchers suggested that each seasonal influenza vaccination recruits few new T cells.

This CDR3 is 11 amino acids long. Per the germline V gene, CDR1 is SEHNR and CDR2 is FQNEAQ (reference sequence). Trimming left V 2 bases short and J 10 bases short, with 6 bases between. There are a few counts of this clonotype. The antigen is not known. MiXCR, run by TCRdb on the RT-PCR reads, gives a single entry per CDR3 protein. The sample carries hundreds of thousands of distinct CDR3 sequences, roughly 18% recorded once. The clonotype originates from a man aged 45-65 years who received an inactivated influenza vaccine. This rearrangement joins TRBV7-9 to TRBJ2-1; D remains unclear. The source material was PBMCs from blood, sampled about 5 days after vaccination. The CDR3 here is CASSLLEEQFF. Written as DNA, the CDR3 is TGTGCCAGCAGCTTACTGGAAGAGCAGTTCTTC.